This T cell receptor (beta chain) is from a study of cytomegalovirus exposure and HLA in healthy donors. At the level of the study: An earlier analysis found 95 million to 140 million unique TCR beta sequences from around 180 million T cells.

Notes on the study in general: In a later analysis, DRB1 alleles had the most associated TCRs; HLA-C alleles the fewest. For TCR beta chains, V- and J-gene trimming was later linked to a missense DCLRE1C variant. Cytomegalovirus association was listed for about 160 TCR beta chains.

The PCR made use of 60 Vbeta and 13 Jbeta primers. TCRdb's copy holds only in-frame clones and misses some; the assay was immunoSEQ multiplex PCR. The sample has 90,000 to 150,000 clones, about 78% seen once. Turning to this clone: As yet, its antigen is unknown.

This CDR3 has 16 amino acids. V lost 4 bases and J 5 bases, leaving 20 bases between the germline ends. Germline CDR1 and CDR2: SGDLS and YYNGEE. The V gene is TRBV9, the J gene TRBJ2-3; D might be TRBD2 (7 bases). This receptor was taken from a woman in her 40s in good health and CMV-seropositive. Specimen: PBMCs. DNA of the CDR3: TGTGCCAGCAGCCCGAACAGTCGGGGGGCCGGAGATACGCAGTATTTT. Protein product: CASSPNSRGAGDTQYF.